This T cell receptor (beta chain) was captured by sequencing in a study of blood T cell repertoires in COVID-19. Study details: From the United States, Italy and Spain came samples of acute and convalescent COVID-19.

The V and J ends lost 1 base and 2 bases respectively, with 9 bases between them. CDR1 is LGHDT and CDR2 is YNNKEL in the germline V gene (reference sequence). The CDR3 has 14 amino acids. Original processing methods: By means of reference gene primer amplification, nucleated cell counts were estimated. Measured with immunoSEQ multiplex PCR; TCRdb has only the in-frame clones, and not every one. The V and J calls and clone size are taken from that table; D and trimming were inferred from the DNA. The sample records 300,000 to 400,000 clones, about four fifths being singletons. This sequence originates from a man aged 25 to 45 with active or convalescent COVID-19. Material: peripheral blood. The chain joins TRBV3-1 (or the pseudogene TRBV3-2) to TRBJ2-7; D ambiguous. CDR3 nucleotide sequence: TGTGCCAGCAGCCAAGGTGGAGAAACCTACGAGCAGTACTTC. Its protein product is CASSQGGETYEQYF.